This TCR beta chain was recorded in a study of shared clonotypes between healthy human individuals. Extraction of genomic DNA in unsorted samples used about 81 million PBMCs. Deep-level settings were used for running the assay. Only in-frame clones appear in the TCRdb table, and some are missing; sequencing was by immunoSEQ multiplex PCR. In the table there are around 480,000 clones, over 75% of which are singletons. This CDR3 has 18 residues. Germline assignment: CDR1 ENHRY and CDR2 SYGVKD. Trimming took 3 bases from V and 2 from J; bases not matched to a gene: 13. Specimen: PBMCs. This TCR was recovered from a woman between 40 and 55 years old in good health. Some clones in this sample may be carry-over from other donors' samples. The chain couples TRBV10-3 to TRBJ2-3, with 8 bases matching TRBD2. The CDR3 spells CAISDPLGAGGITDTQYF. CDR3 DNA sequence: TGTGCCATCAGTGACCCCCTGGGGGCGGGAGGAATCACAGATACGCAGTATTTT.